This is a list of T cell receptor beta chains from one sample in a study of T cell changes during pregnancy in multiple sclerosis. The repertoire was sequenced with immunoSEQ multiplex PCR; TCRdb's copy has only in-frame clones and lacks some. Here the sample spans about 39,000 clones, about 94% being singletons. The starting material was peripheral blood, obtained in the third trimester of pregnancy. The receptors were gathered from a female donor with multiple sclerosis, enrolled in a pregnancy study. The CDR3 runs from the conserved cysteine through the conserved F or W. The order of the fields is clone size, D gene, V gene, CDR3 length, J gene, CDR3 DNA, CDR3 protein. D genes are given only for firm matches. Some rows have no size entry. The others give once, few or many, or a class for an expanded clone.

>.|TRBD2|TRBV25-1|14|TRBJ2-7
TGTGCCAGCGGAGGACGGGGGACTATCTACGAGCAGTACTTC
CASGGRGTIYEQYF
>.|TRBD1|TRBV2|17|TRBJ2-3
TGTGCCAGCAGTACGGAACGCCTGGGACAGACCTCAGATACGCAGTATTTT
CASSTERLGQTSDTQYF
>.|.|TRBV27|14|TRBJ1-1
TGTGCCAGCAGTTTGGGGGGATTCGGCACTGAAGCTTTCTTT
CASSLGGFGTEAFF
>.|.|TRBV4-3|16|TRBJ2-5
TGCGCCAGCAGCCAAGAACCGGGGGGCGCGGGGGAGACCCAGTACTTC
CASSQEPGGAGETQYF
>.|.|TRBV9|14|TRBJ2-2
TGTGCCAGCAGCCCTACTCAAACCTTTGGGGAGCTGTTTTTT
CASSPTQTFGELFF
>.|TRBD1|TRBV4-3|16|TRBJ2-2
TGCGCCAGCAGCCAAGGAACAGGGGCGGCGGGCGGGGAGCTGTTTTTT
CASSQGTGAAGGELFF
>.|TRBD2|TRBV5-1|16|TRBJ2-5
TGCGCCAGCAGCTTGGGGACTAGCGGGAGGGGCGAGACCCAGTACTTC
CASSLGTSGRGETQYF
>.|TRBD1|TRBV19|14|TRBJ2-7
TGTGCCAGTAGTATAGGGGACAGTCGCCACGAGCAGTACTTC
CASSIGDSRHEQYF
>.|TRBD1|TRBV2|14|TRBJ1-6
TGTGCCAGCAGTAAGACAGGGGACAATTCACCCCTCCACTTT
CASSKTGDNSPLHF
>.|.|TRBV5-8|11|TRBJ1-1
TGTGCCAGCACTATGAACACTGAAGCTTTCTTT
CASTMNTEAFF
>few|.|TRBV6-1|14|TRBJ1-1
TGTGCCAGCAGTGAAGGACAGGAAAACACTGAAGCTTTCTTT
CASSEGQENTEAFF
>.|.|TRBV5-1|13|TRBJ2-7
TGCGCCAGCATCGGGGAAGGGGGCTACGAGCAGTACTTC
CASIGEGGYEQYF
>.|.|TRBV6-5|14|TRBJ1-1
TGTGCCAGCGGCAGGGCCAGGATGAACACTGAAGCTTTCTTT
CASGRARMNTEAFF
>once|TRBD2|TRBV27|16|TRBJ2-7
TGTGCCAGCAGTTATAGACTAGCGGGAGGGCCCTATGAGCAGTACTTC
CASSYRLAGGPYEQYF
>.|TRBD2|TRBV2|15|TRBJ2-1
TGTGCCAGCAGTTCCGAGCGGGAGTGGAACAATGAGCAGTTCTTC
CASSSEREWNNEQFF
>.|.|TRBV27|14|TRBJ1-5
TGTGCCAGCAGTTTCACAGGTTCCAATCAGCCCCAGCATTTT
CASSFTGSNQPQHF
>.|TRBD1|TRBV5-5|15|TRBJ1-1
TGTGCCAGCAGCGTAGACAGGGGTCCTGGCACTGAAGCTTTCTTT
CASSVDRGPGTEAFF
>.|.|TRBV9|15|TRBJ1-3
TGTGCCAGCAGCGGCCTGTTTAGAACTGGAAACACCATATATTTT
CASSGLFRTGNTIYF
>once|.|TRBV19|11|TRBJ2-3
TGTGCCAGTAGCCGGGGGGATACGCAGTATTTT
CASSRGDTQYF
>.|.|TRBV4-1|16|TRBJ2-1
TGCGCCAGCAGCCAAGGGACAGCCCTCTCCTACAATGAGCAGTTCTTC
CASSQGTALSYNEQFF
>.|.|TRBV27|13|TRBJ1-2
TGTGCCAGCAGTCCCGGGACAAGCTATGGCTACACCTTC
CASSPGTSYGYTF
>.|TRBD2|TRBV28|18|TRBJ2-2
TGTGCCAGCAGTTTCAGTGGGACTAGCGGCGAGAACACCGGGGAGCTGTTTTTT
CASSFSGTSGENTGELFF
>once|.|TRBV9|15|TRBJ2-5
TGTGCCAGCAGCGCCCTTACAGGTTCGGAAGAGACCCAGTACTTC
CASSALTGSEETQYF
>.|TRBD1|TRBV5-4|14|TRBJ2-1
TGTGCCAGCAGCAGACAGGGGGCTAGGAATGAGCAGTTCTTC
CASSRQGARNEQFF
>.|.|TRBV14|15|TRBJ2-4
TGTGCCAGCAGCAAGGACCGCGGGACCAAAAACATTCAGTACTTC
CASSKDRGTKNIQYF
>.|TRBD1|TRBV4-3|16|TRBJ1-2
TGCGCCAGCAGCCAAGGGACAGGGGAGGGGGCCTATGGCTACACCTTC
CASSQGTGEGAYGYTF
>.|.|TRBV21-1|16|TRBJ2-7
TGTGCCAGCAGCAAAGGTGAGGCTAGCGGAGACTACGAGCAGTACTTC
CASSKGEASGDYEQYF
>.|.|TRBV19|13|TRBJ1-6
TGTGCCAGTAGTATAGCCCCGAGCGGGCCCCTCCACTTT
CASSIAPSGPLHF
>.|.|TRBV28|16|TRBJ2-1
TGTGCCAGCAGTTTATACGAGGGAGCCTCCTACAATGAGCAGTTCTTC
CASSLYEGASYNEQFF
>once|TRBD1|TRBV4-2|16|TRBJ1-6
TGTGCCAGCAGCCAAGATACGGGACAGAAGAATTCACCCCTCCACTTT
CASSQDTGQKNSPLHF
>once|.|TRBV7-3|13|TRBJ2-3
TGTGCCAGCAGCGAGGGCCGCACAGATACGCAGTATTTT
CASSEGRTDTQYF
>once|.|TRBV7-8|17|TRBJ2-2
TGTGCCAGCAGCGTACTAGTCCTTGGGCCTCGCGCCGGGGAGCTGTTTTTT
CASSVLVLGPRAGELFF
>few|TRBD1|TRBV7-3|15|TRBJ2-7
TGTGCCAGCAGCGCAGGGACAGGGGAAGGCTACGAGCAGTACTTC
CASSAGTGEGYEQYF
>.|TRBD1|TRBV5-4|15|TRBJ2-5
TGTGCCAGCAGCCGTACACAGGGGGCGCAGGAGACCCAGTACTTC
CASSRTQGAQETQYF
>.|.|TRBV15|14|TRBJ2-2
TGTGCCACCAGCATGGGCGTTAACACCGGGGAGCTGTTTTTT
CATSMGVNTGELFF
>once|.|TRBV5-6|15|TRBJ1-6
TGTGCCAGCAGCTTGCCACAGGGTTATAATTCACCCCTCCACTTT
CASSLPQGYNSPLHF
>.|TRBD1|TRBV18|14|TRBJ1-5
TGTGCCAGCTCAGTTCACAGGGGCGGTCAGCCCCAGCATTTT
CASSVHRGGQPQHF
>.|.|TRBV28|17|TRBJ2-2
TGTGCCAGCACCCCCGTACTCGGAGAGCCGAACACCGGGGAGCTGTTTTTT
CASTPVLGEPNTGELFF
>.|.|TRBV19|15|TRBJ1-1
TGTGCCAGTAGTATATTTAGGGAGGGGAACACTGAAGCTTTCTTT
CASSIFREGNTEAFF
>.|.|TRBV11-2|17|TRBJ2-3
TGTGCCAGCAGCCCAACCCGGACTAAATTCAGCACAGATACGCAGTATTTT
CASSPTRTKFSTDTQYF
>.|TRBD1|TRBV19|17|TRBJ2-6
TGTGCCAGTAGTATATCAGGGGGCTCAGCCGGGGCCAACGTCCTGACTTTC
CASSISGGSAGANVLTF
>.|.|TRBV19|12|TRBJ2-7
TGTGCCAGTAATAACAACCACGGGGAGCAGTACTTC
CASNNNHGEQYF
>.|TRBD1|TRBV19|15|TRBJ2-2
TGTGCCACCTCCCGTGGGACAGGCATCACCGGGGAGCTGTTTTTT
CATSRGTGITGELFF
>few|TRBD2|TRBV7-3|15|TRBJ2-3
TGTGCCAGCAGCTTCATAGCGGGGGGCACAGATACGCAGTATTTT
CASSFIAGGTDTQYF
>.|TRBD2|TRBV7-3|17|TRBJ2-3
TGTGCCAGCAGCTTGGGGACTAGCGGGAGAGGTGGAGATACGCAGTATTTT
CASSLGTSGRGGDTQYF
>.|TRBD2|TRBV15|16|TRBJ2-7
TGTGCCACCAGCAGACCCGTGGGACTAGGCGGGTACGAGCAGTACTTC
CATSRPVGLGGYEQYF
>.|.|TRBV7-3|14|TRBJ2-5
TGTGCCAGCAGCTTATTCGGACAGCAAGAGACCCAGTACTTC
CASSLFGQQETQYF
>.|.|TRBV4-3|14|TRBJ1-5
TGCGCCAGCAGCCAAGAGAGGGGCAATCAGCCCCAGCATTTT
CASSQERGNQPQHF
>.|TRBD1|TRBV7-9|15|TRBJ1-6
TGTGCCAGCAGCAACAGGGACAGCAAAAATTCACCCCTCCACTTT
CASSNRDSKNSPLHF
>.|.|TRBV6-1|14|TRBJ2-7
TGTGCCAGCAGTGAGGATCGGGACTCCTACGAGCAGTACTTC
CASSEDRDSYEQYF
>.|.|TRBV7-3|15|TRBJ2-6
TGTGCCAGCAGCCCAGGGAATTCTGGGGCCAACGTCCTGACTTTC
CASSPGNSGANVLTF
>.|.|TRBV2|13|TRBJ1-1
TGTGCCAGCAGTATACAGGGGAACACTGAAGCTTTCTTT
CASSIQGNTEAFF
>.|.|TRBV7-9|17|TRBJ1-1
TGTGCCAGCAGCTTAGTTTCCGGGGTCGCGGGGGTGACTGAAGCTTTCTTT
CASSLVSGVAGVTEAFF
>.|TRBD1|TRBV27|14|TRBJ1-2
TGTGCCAGCAGTAGTAGTGGGACAGGGGTTGGCTACACCTTC
CASSSSGTGVGYTF
>.|.|TRBV2|15|TRBJ1-1
TGTGCCAGCAGTCGCCGGCCCGGGGGATACACTGAAGCTTTCTTT
CASSRRPGGYTEAFF